This TCR beta chain appears in the sequencing data of a study of T-cell reconstitution after alpha-beta-depleted transplantation in children. Points from the study as a whole: At day 60, the high TCRbeta diversity found in some patients originated from recipient T cells and thymic progenitors that had survived. Among T cells one year after transplant, newly produced cells accounted for most counts and diversity. There were reportedly several hundred expanded graft clones from which alpha-beta T cells came about two months after transplant.

This clonotype was counted between two and nine times. Its antigen is still unknown. Germline CDR1 reads SGHRS; CDR2 reads YFSETQ. This CDR3 comprises 14 residues. Between the trimmed V and J ends, which lost 0 bases and 5 bases, there was a span of 11 bases. Unique molecular identifiers were built into the TCRbeta library. TCRdb itself ran the PCR reads through MiXCR, one entry per CDR3 protein. The sample has 90,000 to 120,000 distinct CDR3 sequences; 5% to 7% are singletons. The chain couples TRBV5-1 to TRBJ1-1, with D perhaps TRBD1 (5 bases). Sequenced material: PBMCs, mostly from graft donor cells, taken 360 days after TCRalphabeta/CD19-depleted stem cell transplant. The origin of this receptor is a male patient between 2 and 10 years old who had a stem cell transplant for acute lymphoblastic leukemia, so the T cells may come from the graft donor. CDR3 bases: TGCGCCAGCAGCTTGGCCGGGGCGGTTACTGAAGCTTTCTTT. This sequence encodes CASSLAGAVTEAFF.